The rows below give T cell receptor beta chains drawn from one sample of a study of T cell repertoires in cytomegalovirus infection. MiXCR, applied by TCRdb to the reads, yields one record per CDR3 protein. The sample has some 480,000 distinct CDR3 sequences; more than 30% are singletons. For these TCRs, the target antigens are not known. The source was cultured PBMCs, collected from culture after CMV antigen stimulation. All receptors come from a human donor in good health (CMV status not recorded). Some clones in this sample may be carry-over from other donors' samples. CDR3s include the opening cysteine and the closing phenylalanine or tryptophan. The D gene is left open where the match is weak. Expanded clones are given a class, and other clones once, few, many or no size at all.

DNA: TGTGCCAGCAGCCCGGGGGCGGCCCCCACCGGGGAGCTGTTTTTT
CDR3: CASSPGAAPTGELFF
D: .
V: TRBV9
J: TRBJ2-2
size: few

DNA: TGTGCCATCAGTGACGAGGGAACCAAAAACATTCAGTACTTC
CDR3: CAISDEGTKNIQYF
D: .
V: TRBV10-3
J: TRBJ2-4
size: .

DNA: TGTGCCAGCTCACCTAAATCGGGACTAGCGGGAGGAGAGCAGTACTTC
CDR3: CASSPKSGLAGGEQYF
D: TRBD2
V: TRBV18
J: TRBJ2-7
size: .

DNA: TGTGCTAGTGGTTTGGGGCACTCCACTGAAGCTTTCTTT
CDR3: CASGLGHSTEAFF
D: .
V: TRBV12-5
J: TRBJ1-1
size: few

DNA: TGTGCCAGCAGTTACAGCCGGGACAGGGGGTCACCCCTCCACTTT
CDR3: CASSYSRDRGSPLHF
D: TRBD1
V: TRBV6-5
J: TRBJ1-6
size: .

DNA: TGTGCCAGCAGTTTTTCCCCGACTAGCGGGAGAGGGGAGCAGTTCTTC
CDR3: CASSFSPTSGRGEQFF
D: TRBD2
V: TRBV12-3/TRBV12-4
J: TRBJ2-1
size: few

DNA: TGTGCCAGCAGCTCCCTTGGAGGCCCTGTCCGGAATGAGCAGTTCTTC
CDR3: CASSSLGGPVRNEQFF
D: .
V: TRBV7-6
J: TRBJ2-1
size: many

DNA: TGTGCCAGCAGCTCTACCGGGACTAGCTTCGATGAGCAGTTCTTC
CDR3: CASSSTGTSFDEQFF
D: TRBD2
V: TRBV27
J: TRBJ2-1
size: .

DNA: TGCAGCGTTGAGACGGGGACAGATGGCTACACCTTC
CDR3: CSVETGTDGYTF
D: TRBD1
V: TRBV29-1
J: TRBJ1-2
size: .

DNA: TGTGCCAGCAGCTTCGTCCGGGAAGGACCCCTCCACTTT
CDR3: CASSFVREGPLHF
D: .
V: TRBV7-9
J: TRBJ1-6
size: few

DNA: TGCGCCAGCAGCCAAGCCCGGGCGGACTATGGCTACACCTTC
CDR3: CASSQARADYGYTF
D: .
V: TRBV4-1
J: TRBJ1-2
size: .

DNA: TGTGCCAGCAGTCTAACCGGCAGGGGCAGGGGTTCACCCCTCCACTTT
CDR3: CASSLTGRGRGSPLHF
D: .
V: TRBV28
J: TRBJ1-6
size: few

DNA: TGCAGTGCTAGAGATACAGCGCCTAGCACAGATACGCAGTATTTT
CDR3: CSARDTAPSTDTQYF
D: .
V: TRBV20-1
J: TRBJ2-3
size: few

DNA: TGCGCCAGCAGCCAGGTCTCGGGACAGGATGAAAAACTGTTTTTT
CDR3: CASSQVSGQDEKLFF
D: TRBD1
V: TRBV4-3
J: TRBJ1-4
size: .

DNA: TGCAGCGTTGTCCGGATCTCGAACACTGAAGCTTTCTTT
CDR3: CSVVRISNTEAFF
D: .
V: TRBV29-1
J: TRBJ1-1
size: .

DNA: TGTGCCAGCAGCTTAGAGGTCGGGAGGGCTGGGGAGACCCAGTACTTC
CDR3: CASSLEVGRAGETQYF
D: TRBD2
V: TRBV11-3
J: TRBJ2-5
size: .

DNA: TGTGCCAGCAGCGGGCAGGAAACACCCTATGGCTACACCTTC
CDR3: CASSGQETPYGYTF
D: .
V: TRBV13
J: TRBJ1-2
size: few

DNA: TGTGCCAGCAGCCCCAGATGGACAGGGGAGGAACTGGGTGGTCAGGCCGAAAAACTGTTTTTT
CDR3: CASSPRWTGEELGGQAEKLFF
D: TRBD1
V: TRBV7-2
J: TRBJ1-4
size: many

DNA: TGTGCCAGCTTTGCGGGAGTCAGTCCGGATGAGCAGTTCTTC
CDR3: CASFAGVSPDEQFF
D: TRBD2
V: TRBV12-3/TRBV12-4
J: TRBJ2-1
size: .

DNA: TGTGCCAGCAAAGCGGCCTATGGCTACACCTTC
CDR3: CASKAAYGYTF
D: .
V: TRBV27
J: TRBJ1-2
size: .

DNA: TGTGCCAGCAGCTTAGAGAGCGAATTGAACACTGAAGCTTTCTTT
CDR3: CASSLESELNTEAFF
D: .
V: TRBV7-2
J: TRBJ1-1
size: few

DNA: TGTGCCAGCAGCCACTCGGACAGGGCGAACTATGGCTACACCTTC
CDR3: CASSHSDRANYGYTF
D: TRBD1
V: TRBV14
J: TRBJ1-2
size: .

DNA: TGTGCCAGCAGTTACGGAAACAATGCCGAGCAGTACTTC
CDR3: CASSYGNNAEQYF
D: .
V: TRBV6-2/TRBV6-3
J: TRBJ2-7
size: few

DNA: TGTGCCAGCAGCCAGAACAGGGGGGACACTGAAGCTTTCTTT
CDR3: CASSQNRGDTEAFF
D: TRBD1
V: TRBV7-4
J: TRBJ1-1
size: few

DNA: TGTGCCAGCAGCCTGACTGGCGCTAGTTTCAATGAGCAGTTCTTC
CDR3: CASSLTGASFNEQFF
D: .
V: TRBV7-9
J: TRBJ2-1
size: few

DNA: TGTGCCAGCAGCCGCGCGGGCGGTCGGGAGACCCAGTACTTC
CDR3: CASSRAGGRETQYF
D: .
V: TRBV11-2
J: TRBJ2-5
size: .

DNA: TGTGCCAGCAGTTTTCGGACAGCAAATGAAAAACTGTTTTTT
CDR3: CASSFRTANEKLFF
D: .
V: TRBV28
J: TRBJ1-4
size: few

DNA: TGCAGTGCCCTAACACCAACTAGCGGGAAAGGTCTTGGCACAGATACGCAGTATTTT
CDR3: CSALTPTSGKGLGTDTQYF
D: TRBD2
V: TRBV20-1
J: TRBJ2-3
size: few

DNA: TGTGCCAGCAGCTCCCCCCCGGGCGGGGCTGGGGACGAGCAGTACTTC
CDR3: CASSSPPGGAGDEQYF
D: .
V: TRBV7-2
J: TRBJ2-7
size: few

DNA: TGTGCCAGCACCCTAGCGGGATTCAATGAGCAGTTCTTC
CDR3: CASTLAGFNEQFF
D: TRBD2
V: TRBV7-2
J: TRBJ2-1
size: .

DNA: TGTGCCAGCAGTTTCGGTCTGGCAGATACGCAGTATTTT
CDR3: CASSFGLADTQYF
D: .
V: TRBV12-3/TRBV12-4
J: TRBJ2-3
size: .

DNA: TGTGCCAGCAGTCTCAGGGGGCTTGCTGAAAAACTGTTTTTT
CDR3: CASSLRGLAEKLFF
D: TRBD1
V: TRBV28
J: TRBJ1-4
size: once

DNA: TGTGCCAGCAGTTACTCGATCGAACAGGGTATCACCGGGGAGCTGTTTTTT
CDR3: CASSYSIEQGITGELFF
D: .
V: TRBV6-2/TRBV6-3
J: TRBJ2-2
size: .

DNA: TGTGCCAGCAGCTTAACGGGGACAGGGACTGGTGGGCAGTTCTTC
CDR3: CASSLTGTGTGGQFF
D: TRBD1
V: TRBV7-3
J: TRBJ2-1
size: few

DNA: TGTGCCAGCAGTTTATGGACTAGCGGCCTCCAAGAGACCCAGTACTTC
CDR3: CASSLWTSGLQETQYF
D: TRBD2
V: TRBV12-3/TRBV12-4
J: TRBJ2-5
size: .

DNA: TGCGCCAGCAGCCTGAGCGGGAGGGTCTACGAGCTGTACTTC
CDR3: CASSLSGRVYELYF
D: TRBD2
V: TRBV4-1
J: TRBJ2-7
size: .

DNA: TGCGCCAGCAGCCAAGGGACTAGCGGTTTGTCCTACAATGAGCAGTTCTTC
CDR3: CASSQGTSGLSYNEQFF
D: TRBD2
V: TRBV4-3
J: TRBJ2-1
size: many

DNA: TGTGCCGCGGGGGGTGACAGTTCCTACAATGAGCAGTTCTTC
CDR3: CAAGGDSSYNEQFF
D: TRBD2
V: TRBV24-1
J: TRBJ2-1
size: .

DNA: TGTGCCACCAACCCCGGGGCCCAAGAGACCCAGTACTTC
CDR3: CATNPGAQETQYF
D: .
V: TRBV2
J: TRBJ2-5
size: .

DNA: TGTGCCAGCAGTCAAACCGGGACTAGCGGGTCTACGCAGTATTTT
CDR3: CASSQTGTSGSTQYF
D: TRBD2
V: TRBV27
J: TRBJ2-3
size: .

DNA: TGTGCCAGCAGTTTGGCGGGAACTAAGAATACGCAGTATTTT
CDR3: CASSLAGTKNTQYF
D: .
V: TRBV12-3/TRBV12-4
J: TRBJ2-3
size: few

DNA: TGTGCCAGCAGCCGAGGACAGTTCCAAGAGACCCAGTACTTC
CDR3: CASSRGQFQETQYF
D: .
V: TRBV5-4
J: TRBJ2-5
size: few

DNA: TGTGCCAGCACTAACGGAGAGGTTCTAGAGCAGTTCTTC
CDR3: CASTNGEVLEQFF
D: .
V: TRBV28
J: TRBJ2-1
size: few

DNA: TGTGCCAGCGGGGAGGGACTCTACAATGAGCAGTTCTTC
CDR3: CASGEGLYNEQFF
D: TRBD2
V: TRBV6-2/TRBV6-3
J: TRBJ2-1
size: .

DNA: TGTGCCAGCAGCCGAGACTCGGTTAGCGGGAGGTCCGGGGAGCTGTTTTTT
CDR3: CASSRDSVSGRSGELFF
D: TRBD2
V: TRBV7-2
J: TRBJ2-2
size: few

DNA: TGTGCCAGCAGCGGTTGGACTAGCGGGAGGGAGTCCTACAATGAGCAGTTCTTC
CDR3: CASSGWTSGRESYNEQFF
D: TRBD2
V: TRBV12-3/TRBV12-4
J: TRBJ2-1
size: .

DNA: TGTGCCAGCAGCCGAGGGACTAGCGGGATCAATGAGCAGTTCTTC
CDR3: CASSRGTSGINEQFF
D: TRBD2
V: TRBV7-3
J: TRBJ2-1
size: .

DNA: TGCAGCGCAACAGGGGGAAGGAGTGGTAATTCACCCCTCCACTTT
CDR3: CSATGGRSGNSPLHF
D: TRBD1
V: TRBV29-1
J: TRBJ1-6
size: .

DNA: TGTGCCAGCAGTTCACTGTGGGGGGCCGGGGAGCTGTTTTTT
CDR3: CASSSLWGAGELFF
D: .
V: TRBV6-2/TRBV6-3
J: TRBJ2-2
size: .

DNA: TGTGCCAGCAGCTTTTCGGGGACTGAAGCTTTCTTT
CDR3: CASSFSGTEAFF
D: .
V: TRBV7-8
J: TRBJ1-1
size: many